The sequence of this T cell receptor (beta chain) was determined in a study of blood T cell repertoires in COVID-19. Per the original data handling: Estimates of nucleated cell counts were drawn from the amplification of reference gene primers. Assay used: immunoSEQ multiplex PCR; TCRdb lists only in-frame clones, some missing. The V and J calls and the clone size are those of that table, but D and trimming were determined from the DNA. The sample contains some 290,000 clones, around 92% of which appear only once. Those enrolled, adults aged roughly 18 to 100 years, came from around 25 US areas. All recovered Cohort 3 donors got two negative PCRs, got clearance, or saw symptom resolution. This CDR3 has 17 residues. V shed 3 bases and J shed 4 bases, with 19 bases lying between them. Germline lookup yields CDR1 MNHEY and CDR2 SMNVEV (reference sequence).

The sequencing sample was made of PBMCs or T cells enriched from blood (not recorded which). The chain employs TRBV27 and TRBJ2-1, with a weak D call TRBD2 (6 bases). The sequence was obtained from a woman aged 25 to 39 who had recovered from COVID-19. CDR3 nucleotide sequence: TGTGCCAGCAGTTTTTCCCTACATGGTGGGAGGTACAATGAGCAGTTCTTC. Translating it yields CASSFSLHGGRYNEQFF.